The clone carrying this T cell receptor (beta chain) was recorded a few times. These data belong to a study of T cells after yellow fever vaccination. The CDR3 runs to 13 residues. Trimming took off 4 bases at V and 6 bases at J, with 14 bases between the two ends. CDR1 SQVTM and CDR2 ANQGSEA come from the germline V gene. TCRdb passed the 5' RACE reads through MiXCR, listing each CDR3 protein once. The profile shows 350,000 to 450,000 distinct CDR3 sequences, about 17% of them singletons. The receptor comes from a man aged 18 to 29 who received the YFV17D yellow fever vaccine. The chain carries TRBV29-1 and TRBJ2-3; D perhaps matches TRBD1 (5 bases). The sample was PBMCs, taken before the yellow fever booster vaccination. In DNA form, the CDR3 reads TGCAGCGTTGTGGGCGGAACAGGCGATACGCAGTATTTT. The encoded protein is CSVVGGTGDTQYF.